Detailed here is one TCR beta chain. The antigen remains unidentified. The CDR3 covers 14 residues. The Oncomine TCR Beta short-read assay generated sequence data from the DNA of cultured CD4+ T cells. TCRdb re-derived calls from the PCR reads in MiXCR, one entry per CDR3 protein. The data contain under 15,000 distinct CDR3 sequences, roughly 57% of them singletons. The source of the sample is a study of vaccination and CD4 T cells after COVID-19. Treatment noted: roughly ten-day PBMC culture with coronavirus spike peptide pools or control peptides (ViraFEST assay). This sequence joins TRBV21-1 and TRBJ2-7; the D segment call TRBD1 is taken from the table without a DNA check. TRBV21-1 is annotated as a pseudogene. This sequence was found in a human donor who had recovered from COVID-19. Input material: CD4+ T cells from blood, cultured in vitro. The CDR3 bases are TGTGCCAGCAGCAAACAGCAGGGGCAAGAAGAGCAGTACTTC. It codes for CASSKQQGQEEQYF.